Sequencing of this T cell receptor (beta chain) was carried out in a study of CD8 T cells in Susac syndrome. Reverse transcription of roughly 0.45 to 1 ug RNA was carried out with random hexamers. immunoSEQ multiplex PCR amplified TCR beta CDR3 across 54 Vbeta, 13 Jbeta. TCRdb passed the immunoSEQ multiplex PCR reads through MiXCR, listing each CDR3 protein once. Of 40,000 to 55,000 distinct CDR3 sequences detected, approximately 92% appear once; the ten largest clones hold around 0.38%. Germline V gives CDR1 SQVTM, CDR2 ANQGSEA. The CDR3 length is 13 residues. V lost 5 bases to trimming and J lost 4 bases, with 14 bases between them. The controls were healthy donors who were matched for age and sex.

Material for sequencing was CD8+ T cells from PBMCs. The clonotype originates from a human donor in good health. The chain couples TRBV29-1 to TRBJ1-2; perhaps TRBD1 as D (6 bases). This CDR3 is CSVSGDPLYGYTF. Written as DNA, the CDR3 is TGCAGCGTTTCAGGGGACCCACTCTATGGCTACACCTTC.